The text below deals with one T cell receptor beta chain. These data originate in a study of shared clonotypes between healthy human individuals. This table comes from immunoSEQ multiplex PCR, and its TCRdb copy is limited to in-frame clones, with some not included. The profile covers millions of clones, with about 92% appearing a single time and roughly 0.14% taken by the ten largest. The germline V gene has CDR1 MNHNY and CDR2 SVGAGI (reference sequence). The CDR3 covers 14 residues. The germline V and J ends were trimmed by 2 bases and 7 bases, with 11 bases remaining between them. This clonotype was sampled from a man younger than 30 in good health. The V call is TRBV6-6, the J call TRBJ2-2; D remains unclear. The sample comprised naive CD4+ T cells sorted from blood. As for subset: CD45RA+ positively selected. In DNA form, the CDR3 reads TGTGCCAGCAGTTACGGCACAGTAGGCGGGGAGCTGTTTTTT. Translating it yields CASSYGTVGGELFF.